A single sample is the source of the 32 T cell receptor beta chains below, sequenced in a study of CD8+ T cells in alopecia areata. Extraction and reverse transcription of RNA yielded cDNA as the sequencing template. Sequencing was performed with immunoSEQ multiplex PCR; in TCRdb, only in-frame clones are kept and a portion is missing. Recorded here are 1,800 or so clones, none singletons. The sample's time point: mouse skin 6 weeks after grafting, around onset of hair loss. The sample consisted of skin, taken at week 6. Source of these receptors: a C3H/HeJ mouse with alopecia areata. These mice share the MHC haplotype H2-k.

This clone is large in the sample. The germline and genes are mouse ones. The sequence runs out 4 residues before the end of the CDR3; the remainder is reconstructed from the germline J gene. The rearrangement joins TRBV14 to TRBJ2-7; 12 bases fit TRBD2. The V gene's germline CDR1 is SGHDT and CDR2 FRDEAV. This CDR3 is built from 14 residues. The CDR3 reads CASSPGTGGNEQYF. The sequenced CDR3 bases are TGTGCCAGCAGCCCCGGGACTGGGGGGAAT. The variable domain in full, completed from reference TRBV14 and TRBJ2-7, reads EAGVTQSPRYAVLQEGQAVSFWCDPISGHDTLYWYQQPRDQGPQLLVYFRDEAVIDNSQLPSDRFSAVRPKGTNSTLKIQSAKQGDTATYLCASSPGTGGNEQYFGPGTRLTVL.

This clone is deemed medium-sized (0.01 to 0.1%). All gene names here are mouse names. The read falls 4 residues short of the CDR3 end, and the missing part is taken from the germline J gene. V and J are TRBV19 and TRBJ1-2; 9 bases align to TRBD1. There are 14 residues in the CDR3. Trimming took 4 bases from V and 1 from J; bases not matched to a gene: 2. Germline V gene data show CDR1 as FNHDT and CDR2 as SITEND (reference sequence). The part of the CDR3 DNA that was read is TGTGCCAGCAGTCGACAGGGGGAAAACTCC. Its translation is CASSRQGENS. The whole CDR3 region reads CASSRQGENSDYTF.

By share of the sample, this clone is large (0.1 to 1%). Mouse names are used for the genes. This CDR3 is CASSSGGQDTQYF. Partial CDR3 DNA: TGTGCCAGCAGCTCTGGGGGTCAAGAC. This chain connects TRBV13-1 to TRBJ2-5; 7 bases fit TRBD2. The CDR3 end is not reached by the read, which stops 4 residues before it; the germline J gene fills it in. Germline assignment: CDR1 NSHNY and CDR2 SYGAGN. The CDR3 is 13 residues long. V was pared by 5 bases and J by 3 bases, with 3 bases of the junction left unmatched.

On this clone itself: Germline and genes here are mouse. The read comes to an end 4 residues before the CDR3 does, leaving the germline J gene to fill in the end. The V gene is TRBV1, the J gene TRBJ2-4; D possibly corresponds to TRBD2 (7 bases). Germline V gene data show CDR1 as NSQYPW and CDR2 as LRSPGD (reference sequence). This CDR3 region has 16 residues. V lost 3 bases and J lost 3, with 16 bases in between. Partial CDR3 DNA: TGCACCTGCAGTGCGGGGCCTGGGGGCGGACAAAAC. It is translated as CTCSAGPGGGQN. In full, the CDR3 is CTCSAGPGGGQNTLYF.

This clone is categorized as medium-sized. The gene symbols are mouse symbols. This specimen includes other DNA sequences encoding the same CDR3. The CDR3 sequence is CASSTGTANSDYTF. The CDR3 bases that were read are TGTGCCAGCAGCACCGGGACAGCAAACTCC. The chain has TRBV19 and TRBJ1-2; 7 positions match TRBD1. The read halts 4 residues ahead of the CDR3 end, with the missing end drawn from the germline J gene. The V gene end was trimmed by 5 bases and the J gene end by 0 bases; junction bases not matched to a gene: 4. Germline CDR1 reads FNHDT; CDR2 reads SITEND (reference sequence). This CDR3 is built from 14 residues.

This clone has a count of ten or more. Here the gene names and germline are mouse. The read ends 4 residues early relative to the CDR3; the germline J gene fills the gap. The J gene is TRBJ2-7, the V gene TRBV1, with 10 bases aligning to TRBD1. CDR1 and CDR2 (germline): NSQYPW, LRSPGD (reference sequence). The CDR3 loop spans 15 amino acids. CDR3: CTCSAVDRGPYEQYF. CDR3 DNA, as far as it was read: TGCACCTGCAGTGCAGTAGACAGGGGGCCTTAT.

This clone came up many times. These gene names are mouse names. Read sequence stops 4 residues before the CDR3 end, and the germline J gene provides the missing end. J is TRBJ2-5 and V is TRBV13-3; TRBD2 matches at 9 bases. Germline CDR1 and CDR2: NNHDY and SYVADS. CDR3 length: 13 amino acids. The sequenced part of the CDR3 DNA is TGTGCCAGCAGTCCGGGACTGGGTGAC. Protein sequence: CASSPGLGD. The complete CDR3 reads CASSPGLGDTQYF.

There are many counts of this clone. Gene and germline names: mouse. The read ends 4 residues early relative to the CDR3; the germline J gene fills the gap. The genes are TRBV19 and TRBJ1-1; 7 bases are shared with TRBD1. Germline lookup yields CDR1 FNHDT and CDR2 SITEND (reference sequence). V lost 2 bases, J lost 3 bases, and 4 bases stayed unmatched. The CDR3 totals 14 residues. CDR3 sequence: CASSMGDRHTEVFF. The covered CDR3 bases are TGTGCCAGCAGTATGGGGGACAGACACACA.

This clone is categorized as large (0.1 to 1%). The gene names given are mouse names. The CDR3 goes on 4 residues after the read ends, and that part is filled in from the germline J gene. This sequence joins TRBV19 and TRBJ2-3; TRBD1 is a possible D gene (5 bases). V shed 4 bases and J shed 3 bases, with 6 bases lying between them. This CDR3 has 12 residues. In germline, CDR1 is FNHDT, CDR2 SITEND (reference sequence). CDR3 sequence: CASSRQAETLYF. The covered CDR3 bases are TGTGCCAGCAGTCGACAGGCAGAA.

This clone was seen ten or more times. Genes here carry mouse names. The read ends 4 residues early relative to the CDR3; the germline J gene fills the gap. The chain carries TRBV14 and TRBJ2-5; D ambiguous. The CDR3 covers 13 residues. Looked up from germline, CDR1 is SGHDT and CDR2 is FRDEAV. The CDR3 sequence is CASSLWVRDTQYF. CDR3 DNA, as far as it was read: TGTGCCAGCAGTTTGTGGGTAAGAGAC.

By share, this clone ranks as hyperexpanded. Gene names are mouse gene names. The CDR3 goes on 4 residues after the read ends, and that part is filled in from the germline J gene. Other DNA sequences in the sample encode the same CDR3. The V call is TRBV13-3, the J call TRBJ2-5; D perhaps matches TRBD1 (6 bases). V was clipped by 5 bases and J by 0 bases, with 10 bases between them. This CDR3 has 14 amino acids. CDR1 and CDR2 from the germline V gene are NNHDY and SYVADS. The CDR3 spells CASSRGLNQDTQYF. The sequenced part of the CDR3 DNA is TGTGCCAGCAGCAGGGGCCTTAACCAAGAC.

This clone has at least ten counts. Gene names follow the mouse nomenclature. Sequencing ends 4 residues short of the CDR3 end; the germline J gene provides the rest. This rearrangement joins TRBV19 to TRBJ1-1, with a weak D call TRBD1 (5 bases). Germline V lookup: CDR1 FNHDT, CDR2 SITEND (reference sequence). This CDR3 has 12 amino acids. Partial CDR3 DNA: TGTGCCAGCAGTCCAGGGTGGGCA. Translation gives CASSPGWA. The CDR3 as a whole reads CASSPGWAEVFF.

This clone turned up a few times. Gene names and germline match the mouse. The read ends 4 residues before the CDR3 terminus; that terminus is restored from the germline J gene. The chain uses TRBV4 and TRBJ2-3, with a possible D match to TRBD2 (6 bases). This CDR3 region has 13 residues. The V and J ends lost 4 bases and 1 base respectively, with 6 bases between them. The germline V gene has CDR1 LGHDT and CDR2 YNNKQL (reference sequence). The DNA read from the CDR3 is TGTGCCAGCAGCTGGACTGGTGCAGAA. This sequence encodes CASSWTGAE. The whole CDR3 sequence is CASSWTGAETLYF. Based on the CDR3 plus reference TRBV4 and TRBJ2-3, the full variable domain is ETAVFQTPNYHVTQVGNEVSFNCKQTLGHDTMYWYKQDSKKLLKIMFSYNNKQLIVNETVPRRFSPQSSDKAHLNLRIKSVEPEDSAVYLCASSWTGAETLYFGSGTRLTVL.

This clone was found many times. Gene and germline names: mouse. The CDR3 bases that were read are TGTGCCAGCAGTGGGACTGGGTAT. It is translated as CASSGTGY. The whole CDR3 is CASSGTGYEQYF. The gene calls are TRBV13-3 and TRBJ2-7; 8 bases are a match to TRBD2. The read ends 4 residues early relative to the CDR3; the germline J gene fills the gap. Germline V gives CDR1 NNHDY, CDR2 SYVADS. The CDR3 extends over 12 amino acids.

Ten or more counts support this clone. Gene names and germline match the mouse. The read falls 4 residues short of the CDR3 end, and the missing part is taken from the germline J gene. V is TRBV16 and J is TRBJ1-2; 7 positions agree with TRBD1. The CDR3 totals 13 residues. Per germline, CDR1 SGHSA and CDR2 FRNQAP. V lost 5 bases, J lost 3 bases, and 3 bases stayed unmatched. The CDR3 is CASSATGDSDYTF. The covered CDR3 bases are TGTGCAAGCAGCGCCACAGGGGACTCC.

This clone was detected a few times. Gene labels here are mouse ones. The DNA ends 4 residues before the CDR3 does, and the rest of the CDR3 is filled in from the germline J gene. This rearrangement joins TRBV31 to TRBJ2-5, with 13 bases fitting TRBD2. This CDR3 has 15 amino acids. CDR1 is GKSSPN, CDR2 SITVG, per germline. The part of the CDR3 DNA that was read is TGTGCCTGGAGGGACTGGGGGGGCCTGGAAGAC. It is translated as CAWRDWGGLED. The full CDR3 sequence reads CAWRDWGGLEDTQYF.

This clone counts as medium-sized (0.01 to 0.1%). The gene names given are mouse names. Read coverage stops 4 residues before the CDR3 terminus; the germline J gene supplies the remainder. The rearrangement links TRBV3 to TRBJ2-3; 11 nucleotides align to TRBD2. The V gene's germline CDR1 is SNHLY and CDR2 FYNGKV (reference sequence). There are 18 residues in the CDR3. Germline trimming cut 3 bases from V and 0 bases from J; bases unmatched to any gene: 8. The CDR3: CASSFFWDWGLSAETLYF. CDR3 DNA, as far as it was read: TGTGCCAGCAGCTTTTTTTGGGACTGGGGGCTTAGTGCAGAA.

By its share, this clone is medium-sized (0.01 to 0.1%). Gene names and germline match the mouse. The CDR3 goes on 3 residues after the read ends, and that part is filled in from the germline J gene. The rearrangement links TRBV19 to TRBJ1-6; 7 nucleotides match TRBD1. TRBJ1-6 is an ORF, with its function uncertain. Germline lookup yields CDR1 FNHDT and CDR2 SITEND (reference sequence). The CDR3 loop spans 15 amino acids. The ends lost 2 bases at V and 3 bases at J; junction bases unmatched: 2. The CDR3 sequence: CASSMRQGYNSPLYF. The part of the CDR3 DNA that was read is TGTGCCAGCAGTATGAGACAGGGCTATAATTCGCCC.

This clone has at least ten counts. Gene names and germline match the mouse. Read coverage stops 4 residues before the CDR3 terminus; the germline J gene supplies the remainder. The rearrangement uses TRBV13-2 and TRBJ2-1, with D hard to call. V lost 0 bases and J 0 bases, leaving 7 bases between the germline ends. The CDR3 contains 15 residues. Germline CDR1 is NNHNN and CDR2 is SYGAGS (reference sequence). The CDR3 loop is CASGDAWLNYAEQFF. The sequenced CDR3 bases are TGTGCCAGCGGTGATGCCTGGCTTAACTATGCT.

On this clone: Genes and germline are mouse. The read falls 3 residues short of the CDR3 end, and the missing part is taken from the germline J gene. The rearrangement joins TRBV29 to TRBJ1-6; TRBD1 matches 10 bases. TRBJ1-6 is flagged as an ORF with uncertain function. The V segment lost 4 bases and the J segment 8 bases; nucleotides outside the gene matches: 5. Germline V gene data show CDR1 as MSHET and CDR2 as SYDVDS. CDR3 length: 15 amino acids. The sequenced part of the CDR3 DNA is TGTGCTAGCAGTTACCGGGACAGGGGCGATTCGCCC. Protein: CASSYRDRGDSP. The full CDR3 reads CASSYRDRGDSPLYF.

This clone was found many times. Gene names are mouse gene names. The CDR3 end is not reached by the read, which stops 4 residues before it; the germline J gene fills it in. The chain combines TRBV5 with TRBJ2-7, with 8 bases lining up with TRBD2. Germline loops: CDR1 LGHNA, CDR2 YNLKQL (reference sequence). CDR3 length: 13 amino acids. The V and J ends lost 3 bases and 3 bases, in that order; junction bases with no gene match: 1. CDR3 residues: CASSQGTGYEQYF. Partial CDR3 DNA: TGTGCCAGCAGCCAGGGGACTGGCTAT.

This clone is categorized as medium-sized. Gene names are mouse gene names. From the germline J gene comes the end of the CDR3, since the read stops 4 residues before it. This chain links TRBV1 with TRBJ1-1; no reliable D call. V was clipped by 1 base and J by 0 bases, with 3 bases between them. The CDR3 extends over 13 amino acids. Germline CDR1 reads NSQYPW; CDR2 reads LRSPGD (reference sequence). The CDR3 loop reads CTCSAVSNTEVFF. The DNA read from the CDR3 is TGCACCTGCAGTGCAGTTTCAAACACA.

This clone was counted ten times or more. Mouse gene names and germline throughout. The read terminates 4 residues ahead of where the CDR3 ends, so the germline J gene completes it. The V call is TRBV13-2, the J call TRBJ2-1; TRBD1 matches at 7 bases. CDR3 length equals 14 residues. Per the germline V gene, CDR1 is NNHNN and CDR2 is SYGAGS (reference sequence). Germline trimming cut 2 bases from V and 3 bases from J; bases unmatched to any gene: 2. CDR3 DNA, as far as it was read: TGTGCCAGCGGTGAGGGACAGATCTATGCT. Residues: CASGEGQIYA. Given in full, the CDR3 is CASGEGQIYAEQFF.

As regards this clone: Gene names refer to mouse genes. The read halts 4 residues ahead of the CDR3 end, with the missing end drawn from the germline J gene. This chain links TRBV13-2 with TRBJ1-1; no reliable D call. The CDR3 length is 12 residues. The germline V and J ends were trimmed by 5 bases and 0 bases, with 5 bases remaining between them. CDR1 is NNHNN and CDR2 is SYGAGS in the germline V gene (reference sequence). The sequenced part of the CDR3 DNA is TGTGCCAGCGGCAAGGCAAACACA. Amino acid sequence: CASGKANT. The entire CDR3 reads CASGKANTEVFF.

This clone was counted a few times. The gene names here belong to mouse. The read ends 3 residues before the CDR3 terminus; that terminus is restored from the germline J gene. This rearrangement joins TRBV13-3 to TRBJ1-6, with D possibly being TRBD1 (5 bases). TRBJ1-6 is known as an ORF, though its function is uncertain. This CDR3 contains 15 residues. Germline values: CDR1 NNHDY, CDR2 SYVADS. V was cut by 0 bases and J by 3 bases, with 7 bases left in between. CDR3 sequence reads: CASSDGQNYNSPLYF. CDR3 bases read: TGTGCCAGCAGTGATGGACAGAACTATAATTCGCCC.

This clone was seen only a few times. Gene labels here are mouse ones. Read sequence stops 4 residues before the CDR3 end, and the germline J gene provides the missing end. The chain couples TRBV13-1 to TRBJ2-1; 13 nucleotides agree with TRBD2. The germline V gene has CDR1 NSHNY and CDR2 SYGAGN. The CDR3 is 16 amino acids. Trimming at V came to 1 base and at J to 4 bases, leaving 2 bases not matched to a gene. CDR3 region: CASSDWTGGAYAEQFF. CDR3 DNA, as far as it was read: TGTGCCAGCAGTGATTGGACTGGGGGGGCGTATGCT.

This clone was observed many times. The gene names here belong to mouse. This CDR3 is CASSRDWGFAEQFF. The sequenced part of the CDR3 DNA is TGTGCCAGCAGTAGGGACTGGGGGTTTGCT. The V and J genes are TRBV19 and TRBJ2-1; TRBD2 aligns across 11 bases. The CDR3 end lies 4 residues beyond the end of the read and is filled in from the germline J gene. This CDR3 has 14 amino acids. Unmatched junction bases numbered 2, after V lost 3 bases and J lost 6 bases. In germline, CDR1 is FNHDT, CDR2 SITEND (reference sequence).

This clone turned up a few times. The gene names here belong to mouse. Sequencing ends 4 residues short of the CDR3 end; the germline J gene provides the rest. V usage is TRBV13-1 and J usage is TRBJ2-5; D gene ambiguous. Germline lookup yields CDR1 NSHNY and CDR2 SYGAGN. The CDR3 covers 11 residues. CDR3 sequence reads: CASSARDTQYF. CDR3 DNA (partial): TGTGCCAGCAGTGCCAGGGAC.

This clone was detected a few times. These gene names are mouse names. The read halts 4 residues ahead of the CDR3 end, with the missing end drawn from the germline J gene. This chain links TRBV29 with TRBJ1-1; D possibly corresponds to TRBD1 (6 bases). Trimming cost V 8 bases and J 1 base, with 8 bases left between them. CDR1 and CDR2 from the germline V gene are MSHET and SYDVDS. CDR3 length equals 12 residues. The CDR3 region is CASPGQNTEVFF. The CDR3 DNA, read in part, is TGTGCTAGCCCGGGACAAAACACA.

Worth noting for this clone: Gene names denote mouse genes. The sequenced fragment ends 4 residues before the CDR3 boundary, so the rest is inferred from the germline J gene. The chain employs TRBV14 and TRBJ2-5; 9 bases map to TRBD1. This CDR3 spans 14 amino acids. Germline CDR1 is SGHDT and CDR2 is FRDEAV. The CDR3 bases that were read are TGTGCCAGCAGTCGGGACAGGGCCCGGGAC. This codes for CASSRDRARD. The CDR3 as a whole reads CASSRDRARDTQYF.

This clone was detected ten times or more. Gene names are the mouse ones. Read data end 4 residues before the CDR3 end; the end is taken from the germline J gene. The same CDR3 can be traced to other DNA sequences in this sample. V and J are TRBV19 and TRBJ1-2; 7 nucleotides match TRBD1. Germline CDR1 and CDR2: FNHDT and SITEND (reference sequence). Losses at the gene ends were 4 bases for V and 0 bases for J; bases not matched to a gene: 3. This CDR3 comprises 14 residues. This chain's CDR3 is CASSPGTANSDYTF. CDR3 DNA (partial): TGTGCCAGCAGTCCAGGGACAGCAAACTCC.

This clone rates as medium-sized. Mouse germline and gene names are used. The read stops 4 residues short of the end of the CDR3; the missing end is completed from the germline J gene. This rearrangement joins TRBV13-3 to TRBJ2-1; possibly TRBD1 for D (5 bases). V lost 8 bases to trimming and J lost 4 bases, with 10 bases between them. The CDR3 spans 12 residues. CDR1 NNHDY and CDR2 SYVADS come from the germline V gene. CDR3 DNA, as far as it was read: TGTGCCAGAGACAGAAAATATGCT. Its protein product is CARDRKYA. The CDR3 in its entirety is CARDRKYAEQFF.